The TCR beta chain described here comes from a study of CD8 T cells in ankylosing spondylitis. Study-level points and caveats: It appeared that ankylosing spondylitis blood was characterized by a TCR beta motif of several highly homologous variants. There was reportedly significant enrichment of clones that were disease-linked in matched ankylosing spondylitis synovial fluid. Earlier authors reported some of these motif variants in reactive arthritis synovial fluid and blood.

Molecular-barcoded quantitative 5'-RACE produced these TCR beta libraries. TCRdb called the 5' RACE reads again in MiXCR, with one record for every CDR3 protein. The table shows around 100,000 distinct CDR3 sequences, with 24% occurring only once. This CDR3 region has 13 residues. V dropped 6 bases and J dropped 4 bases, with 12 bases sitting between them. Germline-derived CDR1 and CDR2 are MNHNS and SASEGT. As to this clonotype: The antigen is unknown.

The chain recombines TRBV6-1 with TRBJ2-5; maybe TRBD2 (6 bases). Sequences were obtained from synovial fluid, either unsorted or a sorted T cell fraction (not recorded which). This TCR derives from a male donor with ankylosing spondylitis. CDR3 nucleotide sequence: TGTGCCAGCAGCGGGAGTATAGGAGAGACCCAGTACTTC. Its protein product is CASSGSIGETQYF.